These T cell receptor beta chains were read from a single sample in a study of T cell repertoires in cytomegalovirus infection. Each CDR3 protein gets one entry after TCRdb re-called the reads with MiXCR. The sample yields around 550,000 distinct CDR3 sequences, around 27% seen once. Sequencing used PBMCs. The source of these receptors is a human donor in good health (CMV status not recorded). Some clones in this sample may be carry-over from other donors' samples. CDR3s include the opening cysteine and the closing phenylalanine or tryptophan. Each record gives: D gene, J gene, CDR3 length, V gene, CDR3 protein. A D gene is named only where the DNA matches it firmly.

TRBD1 | TRBJ1-6 | 14 | TRBV7-2 | CASATGQGFSPLHF
. | TRBJ2-3 | 17 | TRBV24-1 | CATSDAKRGVDTDTQYF
TRBD1 | TRBJ2-1 | 17 | TRBV27 | CASSPTLTGTGEHEQFF
TRBD1 | TRBJ1-5 | 13 | TRBV30 | CAWSTGEHQPQHF
TRBD2 | TRBJ2-1 | 17 | TRBV18 | CASSPRTSGGTYNEQFF
. | TRBJ2-1 | 16 | TRBV7-2 | CASSLEGGRSYNEQFF
. | TRBJ2-1 | 13 | TRBV18 | CASLRVQGDEQFF
. | TRBJ1-1 | 14 | TRBV6-2/TRBV6-3 | CASRLGGAVSGAFF
. | TRBJ2-7 | 15 | TRBV14 | CASSQGPRGAYEQYF
. | TRBJ2-3 | 16 | TRBV11-3 | CASSQLALLVSDTQYF
. | TRBJ2-3 | 23 | TRBV12-5 | CASGLVRGLRPPSSPLSTDTQYF
. | TRBJ1-5 | 13 | TRBV30 | CAWSDRVLEPQHF
TRBD1 | TRBJ1-3 | 15 | TRBV19 | CASRTGQSSGNTIYF
. | TRBJ2-2 | 14 | TRBV7-6 | CASSTHGAAGELFF
. | TRBJ1-6 | 13 | TRBV20-1 | CSARRQDNSPLHF
. | TRBJ2-6 | 16 | TRBV9 | CASSSETGPGANVLTF
. | TRBJ2-1 | 15 | TRBV7-9 | CASVVAGSIYNEQFF
TRBD1 | TRBJ1-2 | 15 | TRBV6-2/TRBV6-3 | CASNNQGDSFYGYTF
TRBD2 | TRBJ2-5 | 17 | TRBV7-2 | CASRGTSGRFSQETQYF
. | TRBJ1-1 | 13 | TRBV12-3/TRBV12-4 | CASSRLELMEAFF
TRBD1 | TRBJ2-1 | 15 | TRBV7-2 | CASRTGGPSYNEQFF
TRBD1 | TRBJ2-6 | 18 | TRBV15 | CATSRRTGGVSGANVLTF
. | TRBJ2-7 | 13 | TRBV20-1 | CSARVAGDYEQYF
TRBD1 | TRBJ2-2 | 15 | TRBV5-1 | CASSEGGQGAGELFF
. | TRBJ2-3 | 14 | TRBV19 | CASSLVWGTDTQYF
. | TRBJ1-1 | 13 | TRBV25-1 | CASSDLKSTEAFF
TRBD2 | TRBJ2-5 | 14 | TRBV4-1 | CASSHTSGTETQYF
. | TRBJ2-1 | 18 | TRBV14 | CASSQDRWGTGSYNEQFF
TRBD2 | TRBJ2-1 | 18 | TRBV20-1 | CSARGVLAGVAAYNEQFF
TRBD2 | TRBJ2-1 | 18 | TRBV3-1 | CASSQDVPGLASYNEQFF
. | TRBJ1-5 | 15 | TRBV20-1 | CSARDLRGDNQPQHF
. | TRBJ1-4 | 15 | TRBV12-3/TRBV12-4 | CASSPRDGGNEKLFF
. | TRBJ2-3 | 15 | TRBV12-5 | CASGQWQDSTDTQYF
. | TRBJ2-5 | 11 | TRBV12-3/TRBV12-4 | CASSFEETQYF
. | TRBJ1-5 | 14 | TRBV12-3/TRBV12-4 | CASSLTNSNQPQHF
. | TRBJ1-5 | 13 | TRBV6-5 | CASSPEGNQPQHF
. | TRBJ2-1 | 15 | TRBV7-8 | CASSSERVFYNEQFF